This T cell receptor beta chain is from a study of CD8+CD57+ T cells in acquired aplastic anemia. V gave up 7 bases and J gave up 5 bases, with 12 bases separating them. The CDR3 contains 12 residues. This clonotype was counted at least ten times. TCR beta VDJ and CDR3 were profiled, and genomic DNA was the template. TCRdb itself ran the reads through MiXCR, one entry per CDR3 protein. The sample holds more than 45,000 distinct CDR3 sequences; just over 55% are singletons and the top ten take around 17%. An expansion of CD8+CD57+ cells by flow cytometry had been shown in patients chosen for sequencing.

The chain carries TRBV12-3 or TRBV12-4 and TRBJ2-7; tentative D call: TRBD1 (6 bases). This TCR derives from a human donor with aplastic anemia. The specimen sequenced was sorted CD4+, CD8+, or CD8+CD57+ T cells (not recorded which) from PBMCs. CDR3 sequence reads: CASTGAPHEQYF. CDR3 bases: TGTGCCAGCACAGGGGCCCCCCACGAGCAGTACTTC.